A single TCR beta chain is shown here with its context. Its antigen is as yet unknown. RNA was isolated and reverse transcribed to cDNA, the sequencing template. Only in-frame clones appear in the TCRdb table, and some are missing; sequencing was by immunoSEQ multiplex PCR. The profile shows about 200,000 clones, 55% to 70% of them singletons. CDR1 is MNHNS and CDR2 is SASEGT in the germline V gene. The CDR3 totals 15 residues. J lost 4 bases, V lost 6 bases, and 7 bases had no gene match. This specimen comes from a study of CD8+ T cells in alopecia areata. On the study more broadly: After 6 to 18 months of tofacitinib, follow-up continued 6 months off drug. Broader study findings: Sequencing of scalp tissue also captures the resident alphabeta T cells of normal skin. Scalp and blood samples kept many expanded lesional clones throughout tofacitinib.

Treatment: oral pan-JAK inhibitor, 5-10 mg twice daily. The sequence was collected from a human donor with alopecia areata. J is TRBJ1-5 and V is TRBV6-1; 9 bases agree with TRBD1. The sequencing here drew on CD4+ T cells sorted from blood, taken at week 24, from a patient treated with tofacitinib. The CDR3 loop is CASRGWTGVNQPQHF. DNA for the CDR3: TGTGCCAGCAGGGGGTGGACAGGGGTTAATCAGCCCCAGCATTTT.